Described below is a single TCR beta chain sequence and its context. In germline, CDR1 is LGHNA, CDR2 YNFKEQ. The CDR3 spans 15 residues. The data originate from a study of monozygotic twins with inflammatory bowel disease. No DNA is given; TCRdb re-called the 5' RACE reads and lists each CDR3 protein once. This sample's table has fewer than 450,000 distinct CDR3 sequences. The gene calls are TRBV4-2 and TRBJ2-1. Material for sequencing was blood. The TCR originated in a human donor with ulcerative colitis or Crohn's disease, or a healthy co-twin of an affected twin (not recorded which). The CDR3 region is CASSQDTASYNEQFF.